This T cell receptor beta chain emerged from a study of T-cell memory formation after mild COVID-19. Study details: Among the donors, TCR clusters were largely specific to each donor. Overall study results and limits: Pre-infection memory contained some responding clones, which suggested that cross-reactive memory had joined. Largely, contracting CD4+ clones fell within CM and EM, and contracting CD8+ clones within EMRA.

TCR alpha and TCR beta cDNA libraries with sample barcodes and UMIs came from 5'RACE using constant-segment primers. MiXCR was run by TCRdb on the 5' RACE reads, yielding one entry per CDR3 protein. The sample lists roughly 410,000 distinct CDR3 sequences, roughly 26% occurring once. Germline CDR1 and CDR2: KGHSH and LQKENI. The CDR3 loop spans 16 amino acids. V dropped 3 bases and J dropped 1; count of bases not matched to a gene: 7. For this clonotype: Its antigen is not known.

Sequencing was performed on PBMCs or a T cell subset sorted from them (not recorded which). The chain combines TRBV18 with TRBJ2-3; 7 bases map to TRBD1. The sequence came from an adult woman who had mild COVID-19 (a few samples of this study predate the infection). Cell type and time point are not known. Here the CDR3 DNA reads TGTGCCAGCTCACCTCCGGTAGGGACAGGCACAGATACGCAGTATTTT. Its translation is CASSPPVGTGTDTQYF. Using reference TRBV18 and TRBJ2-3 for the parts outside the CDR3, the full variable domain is NAGVMQNPRHLVRRRGQEARLRCSPMKGHSHVYWYRQLPEEGLKFMVYLQKENIIDESGMPKERFSAEFPKEGPSILRIQQVVRGDSAAYFCASSPPVGTGTDTQYFGPGTRLTVL.